This TCR beta chain stems from a study of blood T cell repertoires in COVID-19. CDR3 size: 17 residues. J lost 4 bases, V lost 5 bases, and 16 bases had no gene match. The germline V gene has CDR1 KGHSH and CDR2 LQKENI. Clones were read by immunoSEQ multiplex PCR, and TCRdb kept only the in-frame ones, dropping some. The table shows roughly 150,000 clones, with about 87% occurring only once. V gene TRBV18 combines with J gene TRBJ2-7; 8 bases are a match to TRBD1. What was sequenced was peripheral blood. This receptor was taken from a woman aged 70 to 79 with COVID-19, enrolled during active disease. CDR3 in amino acids: CASSSLALQGDAYEQYF. The CDR3 bases are TGTGCCAGCTCATCGCTTGCGTTACAGGGGGATGCATACGAGCAGTACTTC.